A selection of T cell receptor beta chains follows, all from one sample in a study of shared clonotypes between healthy human individuals. Using immunoSEQ multiplex PCR, the repertoire was profiled, and TCRdb retains in-frame clones only, with some absent. Of about half a million clones listed, about 85% are singletons. Sequences were obtained from PBMCs. The receptor set was obtained from a woman aged 40 to 55 in good health. Some clones in this sample may be carry-over from other donors' samples. The CDR3 runs from the conserved cysteine through the conserved F or W. A D gene is named only where the DNA matches it firmly. The size of a clone is reported for some rows only, either as once, few or many, or as a class for expanded clones.

NA,TRBJ2-2,TRBD1,TRBV2,CASTEGQGAYEDTGELFF,TGTGCCAGCACGGAGGGGCAGGGGGCGTACGAGGACACCGGGGAGCTGTTTTTT
NA,TRBJ2-3,TRBD2,TRBV7-6,CASSYGTSGSSTDTQYF,TGTGCCAGCAGCTACGGGACTAGCGGGAGTAGCACAGATACGCAGTATTTT
NA,TRBJ2-5,NA,TRBV5-1,CASSFGLRKETQYF,TGCGCCAGCAGCTTTGGACTACGTAAAGAGACCCAGTACTTC
NA,TRBJ1-2,TRBD1,TRBV7-9,CASTPGQGPLNYGYTF,TGTGCCAGCACCCCGGGACAGGGTCCCTTAAACTATGGCTACACCTTC
NA,TRBJ2-3,NA,TRBV9,CASSVRASTDTQYF,TGTGCCAGCAGCGTAAGGGCTAGCACAGATACGCAGTATTTT
NA,TRBJ1-5,TRBD1,TRBV7-9,CASSSTGEQPQHF,TGTGCCAGCAGCTCAACAGGGGAACAGCCCCAGCATTTT
NA,TRBJ2-7,NA,TRBV13,CASSSGQGRTSEYEQYF,TGTGCCAGCAGCTCGGGACAGGGGAGGACTAGCGAATACGAGCAGTACTTC
few,TRBJ2-3,NA,TRBV4-2,CASSQASNTDTQYF,TGTGCCAGCAGCCAAGCGAGCAACACAGATACGCAGTATTTT
many,TRBJ1-1,NA,TRBV30,CAWSGFMNTEAFF,TGTGCCTGGAGTGGCTTCATGAACACTGAAGCTTTCTTT
NA,TRBJ1-4,NA,TRBV10-3,CAISESRGVNEKLFF,TGTGCCATCAGTGAGTCGAGAGGGGTTAATGAAAAACTGTTTTTT
NA,TRBJ1-2,NA,TRBV10-3,CAISDPAGIYGYTF,TGTGCCATCAGTGATCCTGCTGGTATCTATGGCTACACCTTC
NA,TRBJ1-4,TRBD1,TRBV7-9,CASSRGQGGEKLFF,TGTGCCAGCAGCCGAGGACAGGGTGGCGAAAAACTGTTTTTT
NA,TRBJ2-7,NA,TRBV9,CASSASVGNNYEQYF,TGTGCCAGCAGCGCCTCCGTGGGTAATAACTACGAGCAGTACTTC
few,TRBJ1-5,NA,TRBV6-1,CASGSQGDQPQHF,TGTGCCAGCGGATCCCAAGGGGATCAGCCCCAGCATTTT
NA,TRBJ2-1,TRBD2,TRBV6-1,CASSASLAGVYEQFF,TGTGCCAGCAGTGCCTCTCTAGCGGGAGTGTATGAGCAGTTCTTC
once,TRBJ2-7,TRBD1,TRBV28,CASIRPQGAGEQYF,TGTGCCAGCATCAGACCCCAGGGGGCCGGCGAGCAGTACTTC
few,TRBJ2-7,NA,TRBV6-5,CASRKGVLGSYEQYF,TGTGCCAGCAGGAAAGGGGTGCTGGGCTCCTACGAGCAGTACTTC
few,TRBJ1-3,NA,TRBV11-2,CASSLSGAGNTIYF,TGTGCCAGCAGCTTAAGTGGGGCTGGAAACACCATATATTTT
NA,TRBJ2-5,NA,TRBV2,CASTSDSVGAETQYF,TGTGCCAGCACCTCAGACAGTGTCGGCGCAGAGACCCAGTACTTC
NA,TRBJ1-2,TRBD1,TRBV4-1,CASSPQTGNYGYTF,TGCGCCAGCAGTCCTCAGACAGGGAACTATGGCTACACCTTC
NA,TRBJ2-1,NA,TRBV11-1,CASSLLGGSYNEQFF,TGTGCCAGCAGCTTACTAGGGGGATCCTACAATGAGCAGTTCTTC
NA,TRBJ2-7,NA,TRBV5-1,CASRLHRSSYEQYF,TGCGCCAGCCGACTCCACAGGAGCTCCTACGAGCAGTACTTC
NA,TRBJ2-5,NA,TRBV9,CASSVGRAQETQYF,TGTGCCAGCAGCGTCGGCAGGGCCCAAGAGACCCAGTACTTC
NA,TRBJ1-1,NA,TRBV7-8,CASSSDRNTEAFF,TGTGCCAGCAGCTCGGACAGGAACACTGAAGCTTTCTTT
NA,TRBJ2-7,TRBD2,TRBV6-6,CASSKGMTSGHEQYF,TGTGCCAGCAGTAAGGGCATGACTAGCGGGCACGAGCAGTACTTC
NA,TRBJ2-7,NA,TRBV14,CASSQDRAWSSYEQYF,TGTGCCAGCAGCCAAGATAGGGCATGGAGCTCCTACGAGCAGTACTTC
NA,TRBJ1-2,TRBD1,TRBV7-2,CASSTRTGGRYGYTF,TGTGCCAGCAGCACACGGACAGGGGGTCGGTATGGCTACACCTTC
once,TRBJ2-7,NA,TRBV19,CASSSQGPGEQYF,TGTGCCAGTAGTAGTCAGGGACCTGGCGAGCAGTACTTC
NA,TRBJ2-5,NA,TRBV5-1,CASSLAGLSSQETQYF,TGCGCCAGCAGCTTGGCCGGTCTGTCGTCCCAAGAGACCCAGTACTTC
NA,TRBJ2-1,TRBD1,TRBV7-3,CASSVGDRNNEQFF,TGTGCCAGCAGCGTCGGGGACAGGAACAATGAGCAGTTCTTC
NA,TRBJ2-1,TRBD1,TRBV13,CASSSGQGVGYNEQFF,TGTGCCAGCAGCTCCGGACAGGGCGTAGGTTACAATGAGCAGTTCTTC
NA,TRBJ2-7,TRBD2,TRBV4-2,CASSQDPGTIGNEQYF,TGTGCCAGCAGCCAAGACCCCGGGACTATTGGTAACGAGCAGTACTTC
few,TRBJ2-1,TRBD1,TRBV7-9,CASSEPGQTQTQFF,TGTGCCAGCAGCGAACCGGGACAGACACAAACGCAGTTCTTC
NA,TRBJ2-7,TRBD1,TRBV27,CASSYRTGSSYEQYF,TGTGCCAGCAGTTATCGGACAGGTAGCTCCTACGAGCAGTACTTC
NA,TRBJ2-6,TRBD2,TRBV11-2,CASSVASGISGANVLTF,TGTGCCAGCAGCGTAGCTAGCGGGATCTCTGGGGCCAACGTCCTGACTTTC
once,TRBJ2-1,TRBD2,TRBV7-3,CASSSPIAGDSNEQFF,TGTGCCAGCAGCTCCCCGATAGCGGGAGACTCCAATGAGCAGTTCTTC
once,TRBJ2-7,TRBD2,TRBV5-1,CASSPLAGVLHEQYF,TGCGCCAGCAGTCCTCTAGCGGGAGTACTCCACGAGCAGTACTTC
NA,TRBJ2-5,NA,TRBV5-5,CASSTGRFQETQYF,TGTGCCAGCAGCACCGGACGCTTCCAAGAGACCCAGTACTTC
many,TRBJ2-1,TRBD2,TRBV6-1,CASSEVRTSGGNEQFF,TGTGCCAGCAGTGAAGTAAGAACTAGCGGAGGCAATGAGCAGTTCTTC
NA,TRBJ2-7,NA,TRBV2,CASSPGHAGPRYEQYF,TGTGCCAGCAGCCCCGGCCATGCGGGTCCGAGGTACGAGCAGTACTTC
NA,TRBJ1-2,NA,TRBV7-9,CASSFTDNGRLANYGYTF,TGTGCCAGCAGCTTCACGGATAACGGGCGGCTGGCTAACTATGGCTACACCTTC
NA,TRBJ2-4,TRBD2,TRBV30,CAWSVGSGRENIQYF,TGTGCCTGGAGTGTAGGTAGCGGGAGGGAAAACATTCAGTACTTC
NA,TRBJ2-7,TRBD2,TRBV4-3,CASSQALGASGRYSYEQYF,TGCGCCAGCAGCCAGGCCCTGGGGGCTAGCGGGAGGTACTCCTACGAGCAGTACTTC
NA,TRBJ2-3,TRBD2,TRBV29-1,CSAREGGNSDTQYF,TGCAGCGCCAGGGAGGGCGGGAATTCAGATACGCAGTATTTT
NA,TRBJ2-7,TRBD1,TRBV2,CASTDRGSYEQYF,TGTGCCAGCACGGACAGGGGATCCTACGAGCAGTACTTC
many,TRBJ2-1,TRBD2,TRBV27,CASSFLLAGSKREQFF,TGTGCCAGCAGTTTCCTACTAGCGGGATCTAAACGTGAGCAGTTCTTC
NA,TRBJ1-2,NA,TRBV7-2,CASSQDPGYGYTF,TGTGCCAGCAGCCAAGACCCAGGGTATGGCTACACCTTC
NA,TRBJ2-1,TRBD2,TRBV7-3,CASSMGTSGRYEQFF,TGTGCCAGCAGCATGGGGACTAGCGGGAGATATGAGCAGTTCTTC
NA,TRBJ2-1,NA,TRBV6-6,CASSARAIPYNEQFF,TGTGCCAGCAGTGCCCGGGCTATACCCTACAATGAGCAGTTCTTC
NA,TRBJ2-1,TRBD1,TRBV7-8,CASSQTGGSYNEQFF,TGTGCCAGCAGTCAAACAGGGGGCTCCTACAATGAGCAGTTCTTC